This T cell receptor beta chain is drawn from a study of T cells in Graves' hyperthyroidism and ophthalmopathy. This clonotype appeared many times. The antigen is not known. What was amplified from RNA transcripts were TCR beta CDR3 regions. The HTBI primer set drove a first-round RT-PCR of the TCR CDR3. TCRdb re-called the multiplex PCR reads with MiXCR, one entry per CDR3 protein. The sample holds roughly 580,000 distinct CDR3 sequences, approximately 14% seen once. CDR1 is MDHEN and CDR2 is SYDVKM in the germline V gene. Trimming stripped 6 bases from V and 0 bases from J, with 11 bases between. CDR3 size: 14 residues. Pregnant or lactating patients were excluded, as were those with uncontrolled infection or other autoimmune disease. The PBMCs were sourced from fresh peripheral blood (about 9.7 ml). The study, taken as a whole, reports: Most expanded thyroid clonotypes above 0.001 also appeared in blood.

This receptor was taken from a woman between 25 and 40 years old with Graves' hyperthyroidism that later progressed to Graves' ophthalmopathy. The chain has TRBV28 and TRBJ2-5; D unresolved. Source material: blood. The CDR3 reads CASRAVGYQETQYF. The CDR3 DNA reads TGTGCCAGCAGGGCGGTGGGGTACCAAGAGACCCAGTACTTC.